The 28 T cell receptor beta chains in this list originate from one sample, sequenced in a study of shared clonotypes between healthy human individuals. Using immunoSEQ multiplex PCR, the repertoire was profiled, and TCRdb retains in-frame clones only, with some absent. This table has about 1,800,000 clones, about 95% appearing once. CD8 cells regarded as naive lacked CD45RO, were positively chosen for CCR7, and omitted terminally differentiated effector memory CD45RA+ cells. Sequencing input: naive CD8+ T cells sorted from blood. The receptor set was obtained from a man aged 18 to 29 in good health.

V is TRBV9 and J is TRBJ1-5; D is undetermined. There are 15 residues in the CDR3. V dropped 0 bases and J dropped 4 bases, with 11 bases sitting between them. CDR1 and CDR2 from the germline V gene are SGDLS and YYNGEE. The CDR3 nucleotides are TGTGCCAGCAGCGTAGCAGCCGGTTGGAATCAGCCCCAGCATTTT. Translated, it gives CASSVAAGWNQPQHF.

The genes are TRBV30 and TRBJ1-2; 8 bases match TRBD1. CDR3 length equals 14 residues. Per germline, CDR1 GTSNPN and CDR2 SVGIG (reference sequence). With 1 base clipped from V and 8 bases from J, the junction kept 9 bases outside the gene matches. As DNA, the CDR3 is TGTGCCTGGAGTGAGAGGGACAGGCCGGAAGGCTACACCTTC. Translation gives CAWSERDRPEGYTF.

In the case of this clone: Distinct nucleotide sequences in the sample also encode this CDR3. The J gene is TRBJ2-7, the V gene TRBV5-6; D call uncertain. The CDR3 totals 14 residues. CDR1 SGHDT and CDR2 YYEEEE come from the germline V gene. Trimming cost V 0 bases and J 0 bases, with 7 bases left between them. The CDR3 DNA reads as TGTGCCAGCAGCTTGGATCCCAGCTCCTACGAGCAGTACTTC. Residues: CASSLDPSSYEQYF.

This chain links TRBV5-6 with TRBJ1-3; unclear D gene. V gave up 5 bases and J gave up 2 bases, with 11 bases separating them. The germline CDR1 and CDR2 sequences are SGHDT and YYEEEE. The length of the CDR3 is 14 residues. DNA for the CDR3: TGTGCCAGCAGTGGTCACGCCACTGGAAACACCATATATTTT. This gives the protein CASSGHATGNTIYF.

CDR3 DNA sequence: TGCGCCAGCAGCCAAGGCCCGGCAGGGGGCGTTTTTTTCTACACTGAAGCTTTCTTT. It encodes CASSQGPAGGVFFYTEAFF. The chain combines TRBV4-1 with TRBJ1-1; 8 bases map to TRBD1. Per the germline V gene, CDR1 is MGHRA and CDR2 is YSYEKL. The junction had 16 bases not matched to a gene; V was cut back by 1 base and J by 3 bases. This CDR3 contains 19 residues.

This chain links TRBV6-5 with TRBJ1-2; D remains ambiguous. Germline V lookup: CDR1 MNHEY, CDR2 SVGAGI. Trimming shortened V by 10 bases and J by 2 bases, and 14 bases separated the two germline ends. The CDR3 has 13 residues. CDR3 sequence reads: CAIRMAGNYGYTF. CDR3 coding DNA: TGTGCCATAAGAATGGCCGGGAACTATGGCTACACCTTC.

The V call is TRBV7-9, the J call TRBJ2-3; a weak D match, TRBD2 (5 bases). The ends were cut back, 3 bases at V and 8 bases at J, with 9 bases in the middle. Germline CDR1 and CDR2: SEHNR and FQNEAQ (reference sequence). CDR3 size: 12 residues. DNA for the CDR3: TGTGCCAGCAGCTTGTATGGAGGTACGCAGTATTTT. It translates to CASSLYGGTQYF.

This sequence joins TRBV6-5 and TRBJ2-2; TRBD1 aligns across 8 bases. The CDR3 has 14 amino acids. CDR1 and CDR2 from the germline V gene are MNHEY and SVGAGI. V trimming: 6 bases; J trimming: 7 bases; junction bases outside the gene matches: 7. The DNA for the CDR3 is TGTGCCAGCAGACGACAGGGGTTGGGCGGGGAGCTGTTTTTT. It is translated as CASRRQGLGGELFF.

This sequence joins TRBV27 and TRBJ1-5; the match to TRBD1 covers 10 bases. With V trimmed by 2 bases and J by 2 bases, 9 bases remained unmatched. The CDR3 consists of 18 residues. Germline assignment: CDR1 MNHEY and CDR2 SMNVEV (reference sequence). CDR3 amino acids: CASSLVGGTGVGNQPQHF. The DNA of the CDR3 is TGTGCCAGCAGTTTAGTAGGCGGGACAGGGGTGGGCAATCAGCCCCAGCATTTT.

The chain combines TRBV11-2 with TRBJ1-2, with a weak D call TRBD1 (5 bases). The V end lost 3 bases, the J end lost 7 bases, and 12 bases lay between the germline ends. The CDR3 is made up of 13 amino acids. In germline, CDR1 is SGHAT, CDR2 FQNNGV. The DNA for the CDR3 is TGTGCCAGCAGCTTGGACAAGGGGCCTGGCTACACCTTC. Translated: CASSLDKGPGYTF.

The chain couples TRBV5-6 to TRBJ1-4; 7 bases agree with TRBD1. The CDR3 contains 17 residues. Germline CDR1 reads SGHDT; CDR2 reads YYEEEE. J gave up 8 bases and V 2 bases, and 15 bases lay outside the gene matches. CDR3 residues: CASSFQSMGTVYEKLFF. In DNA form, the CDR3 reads TGTGCCAGCAGCTTTCAAAGTATGGGGACAGTGTACGAAAAACTGTTTTTT.

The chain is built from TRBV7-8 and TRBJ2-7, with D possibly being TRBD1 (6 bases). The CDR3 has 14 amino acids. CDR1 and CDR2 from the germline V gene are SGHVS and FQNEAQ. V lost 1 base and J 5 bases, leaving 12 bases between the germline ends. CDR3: CASSLGTGLHEQYF. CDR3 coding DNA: TGTGCCAGCAGCTTAGGAACAGGGCTTCACGAGCAGTACTTC.

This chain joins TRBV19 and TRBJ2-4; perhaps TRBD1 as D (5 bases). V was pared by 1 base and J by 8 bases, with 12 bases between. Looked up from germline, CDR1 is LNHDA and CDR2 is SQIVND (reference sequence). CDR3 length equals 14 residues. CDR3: CASSIAQGEDIQYF. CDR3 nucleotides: TGTGCCAGTAGTATAGCCCAAGGGGAAGACATTCAGTACTTC.

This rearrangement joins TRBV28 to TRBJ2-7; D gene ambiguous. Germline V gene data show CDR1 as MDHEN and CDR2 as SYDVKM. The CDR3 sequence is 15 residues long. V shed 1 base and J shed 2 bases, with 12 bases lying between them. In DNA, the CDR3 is TGTGCCAGCAGTTTATCCCCCGGTGGGACCTACGAGCAGTACTTC. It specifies CASSLSPGGTYEQYF.

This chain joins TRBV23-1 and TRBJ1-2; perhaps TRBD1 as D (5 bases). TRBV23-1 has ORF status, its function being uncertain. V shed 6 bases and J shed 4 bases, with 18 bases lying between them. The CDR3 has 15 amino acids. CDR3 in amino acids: CASRPRGGSFYGYTF. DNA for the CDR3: TGCGCCAGCAGGCCCCGGGGGGGATCGTTCTATGGCTACACCTTC.

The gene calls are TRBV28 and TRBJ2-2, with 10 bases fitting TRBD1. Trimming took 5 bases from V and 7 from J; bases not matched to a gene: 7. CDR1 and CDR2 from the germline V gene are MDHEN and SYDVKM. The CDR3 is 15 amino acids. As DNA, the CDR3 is TGTGCCAGCAGTGCAGGACAGGGGGAGGTCGGGGAGCTGTTTTTT. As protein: CASSAGQGEVGELFF.

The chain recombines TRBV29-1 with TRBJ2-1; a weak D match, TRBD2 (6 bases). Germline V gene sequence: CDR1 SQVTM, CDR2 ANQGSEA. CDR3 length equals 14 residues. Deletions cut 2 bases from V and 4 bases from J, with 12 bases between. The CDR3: CSVEQGGGYNEQFF. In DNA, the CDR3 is TGCAGCGTTGAACAGGGAGGAGGATACAATGAGCAGTTCTTC.

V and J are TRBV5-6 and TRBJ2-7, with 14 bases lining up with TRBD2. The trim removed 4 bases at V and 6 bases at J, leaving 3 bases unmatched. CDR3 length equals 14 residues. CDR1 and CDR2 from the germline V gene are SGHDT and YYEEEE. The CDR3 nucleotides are TGTGCCAGCAGCCCCGGACTAGCGGGAGGCGAGCAGTACTTC. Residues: CASSPGLAGGEQYF.

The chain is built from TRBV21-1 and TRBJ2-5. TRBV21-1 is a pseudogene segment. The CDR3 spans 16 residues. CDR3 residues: CASSKGTASWGETQYF. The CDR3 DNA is TGTGCCAGCAGCAAAGGGACGGCCTCTTGGGGAGAGACCCAGTACTTC.

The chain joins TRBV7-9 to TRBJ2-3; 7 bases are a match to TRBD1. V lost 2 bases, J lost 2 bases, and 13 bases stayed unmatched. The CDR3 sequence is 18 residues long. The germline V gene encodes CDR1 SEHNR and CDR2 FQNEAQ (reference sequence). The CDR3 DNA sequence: TGTGCCAGCAGCTTACCGACTCGTAACAGGGGAATCACAGATACGCAGTATTTT. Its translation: CASSLPTRNRGITDTQYF. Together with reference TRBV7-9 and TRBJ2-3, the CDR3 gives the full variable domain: DTGVSQNPRHKITKRGQNVTFRCDPISEHNRLYWYRQTLGQGPEFLTYFQNEAQLEKSRLLSDRFSAERPKGSFSTLEIQRTEQGDSAMYLCASSLPTRNRGITDTQYFGPGTRLTVL.

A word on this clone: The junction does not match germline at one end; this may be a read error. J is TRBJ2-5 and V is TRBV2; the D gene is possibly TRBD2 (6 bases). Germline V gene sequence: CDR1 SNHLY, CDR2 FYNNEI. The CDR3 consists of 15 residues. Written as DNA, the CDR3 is TGTGCCAGCAGCGAAGCAGCGGGTGCCCTAGAGACCCAGTACTTC. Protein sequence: CASSEAAGALETQYF.

The CDR3 sequence: CSALAGGGAETQYF. The CDR3, as DNA: TGCAGCGCACTAGCGGGAGGGGGCGCAGAGACCCAGTACTTC. The chain combines TRBV29-1 with TRBJ2-5; 13 bases agree with TRBD2. Germline V gene sequence: CDR1 SQVTM, CDR2 ANQGSEA. The CDR3 covers 14 residues. J was trimmed by 4 bases and V by 7 bases; bases with no gene match: 6.

The CDR3 is CASSPNLGSGYTF. The CDR3 DNA follows: TGCGCCAGCAGCCCCAACCTGGGATCCGGCTACACCTTC. This chain uses TRBV4-1 with TRBJ1-2; D not certain. Germline V gene lookup returns CDR1 MGHRA and CDR2 YSYEKL. V was shortened by 4 bases and J by 8 bases, with 14 bases between the two germline ends. This CDR3 is 13 amino acids long.

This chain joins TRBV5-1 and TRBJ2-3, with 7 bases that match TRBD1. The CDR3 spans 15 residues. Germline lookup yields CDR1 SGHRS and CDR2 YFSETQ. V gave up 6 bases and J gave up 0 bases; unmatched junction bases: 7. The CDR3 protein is CASTYRGQSTDTQYF. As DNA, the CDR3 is TGCGCCAGCACCTACAGGGGTCAGAGCACAGATACGCAGTATTTT.

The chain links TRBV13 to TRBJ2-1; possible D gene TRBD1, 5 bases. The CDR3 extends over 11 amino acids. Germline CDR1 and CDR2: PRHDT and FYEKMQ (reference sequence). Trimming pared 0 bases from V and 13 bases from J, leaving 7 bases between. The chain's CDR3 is CASSLGGAQFF. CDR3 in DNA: TGTGCCAGCAGCTTAGGAGGGGCCCAGTTCTTC.

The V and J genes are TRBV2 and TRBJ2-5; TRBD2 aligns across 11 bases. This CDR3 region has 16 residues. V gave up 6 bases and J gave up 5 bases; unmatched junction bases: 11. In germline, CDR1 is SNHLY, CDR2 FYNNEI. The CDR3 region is CASSRGLAGGYETQYF. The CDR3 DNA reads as TGTGCCAGCAGCAGGGGGCTAGCGGGAGGATATGAGACCCAGTACTTC. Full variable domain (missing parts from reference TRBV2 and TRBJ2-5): EPEVTQTPSHQVTQMGQEVILRCVPISNHLYFYWYRQILGQKVEFLVSFYNNEISEKSEIFDDQFSVERPDGSNFTLKIRSTKLEDSAMYFCASSRGLAGGYETQYFGPGTRLLVL.

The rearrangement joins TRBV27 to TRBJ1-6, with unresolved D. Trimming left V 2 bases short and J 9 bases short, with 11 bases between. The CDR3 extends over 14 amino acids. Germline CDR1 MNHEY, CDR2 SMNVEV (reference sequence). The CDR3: CASSLGLGISPLHF. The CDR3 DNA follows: TGTGCCAGCAGTTTAGGCTTGGGGATTTCACCCCTCCACTTT.

The CDR3 nucleotides are TGCGCCAGCAGCCAAGCGAGGGCGGGAGAGGAGAATGAGCAGTTCTTC. This sequence encodes CASSQARAGEENEQFF. This chain uses TRBV4-3 with TRBJ2-1; TRBD2 agrees at 7 bases. Germline values: CDR1 LGHNA, CDR2 YSLEER. V trimming: 1 base; J trimming: 7 bases; junction bases outside the gene matches: 10. The CDR3 is 16 amino acids.